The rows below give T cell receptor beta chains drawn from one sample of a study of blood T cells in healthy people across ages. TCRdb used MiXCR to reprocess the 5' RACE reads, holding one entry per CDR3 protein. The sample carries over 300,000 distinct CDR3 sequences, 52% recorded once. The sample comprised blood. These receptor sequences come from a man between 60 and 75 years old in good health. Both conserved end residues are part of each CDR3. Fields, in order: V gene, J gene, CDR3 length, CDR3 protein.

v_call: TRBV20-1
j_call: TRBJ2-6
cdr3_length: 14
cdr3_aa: CSAVQPSGANVLTF

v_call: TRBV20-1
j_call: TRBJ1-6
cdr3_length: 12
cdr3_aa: CSAGTGDSPLHF

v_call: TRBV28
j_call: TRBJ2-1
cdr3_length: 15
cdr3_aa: CASSKSRGQGNEQFF

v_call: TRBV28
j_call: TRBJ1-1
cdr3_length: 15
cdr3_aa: CASRLSDRPYTEAFF

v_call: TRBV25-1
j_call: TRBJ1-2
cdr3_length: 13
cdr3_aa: CASSDVGDVGYTF

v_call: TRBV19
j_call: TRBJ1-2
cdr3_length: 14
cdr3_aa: CASSSTGGNYGYTF

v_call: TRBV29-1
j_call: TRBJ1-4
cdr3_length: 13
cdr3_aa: CSAARGGGEKLFF

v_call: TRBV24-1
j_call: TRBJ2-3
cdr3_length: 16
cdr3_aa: CATSEPATGKADTQYF

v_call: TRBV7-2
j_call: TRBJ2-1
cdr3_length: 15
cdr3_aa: CASSLAHRGGDEQFF

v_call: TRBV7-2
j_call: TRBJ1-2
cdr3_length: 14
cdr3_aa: CASSTRQGHYGYTF

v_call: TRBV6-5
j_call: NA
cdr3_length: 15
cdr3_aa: CASRTRTDSLYEQYF

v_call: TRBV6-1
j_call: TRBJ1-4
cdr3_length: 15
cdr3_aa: CASSASGQGSGKLFF

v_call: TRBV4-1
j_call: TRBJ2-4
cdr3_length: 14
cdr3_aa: CASSQAGQKNIQYF

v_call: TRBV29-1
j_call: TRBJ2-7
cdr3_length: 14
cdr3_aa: CSVEGTGVFGEQYF

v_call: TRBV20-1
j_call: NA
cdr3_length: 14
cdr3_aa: CSARPSAGLQTQYF

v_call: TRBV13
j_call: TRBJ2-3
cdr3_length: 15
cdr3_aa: CASSRPQGATDTQYF

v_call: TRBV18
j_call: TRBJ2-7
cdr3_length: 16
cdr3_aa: CASSPNRNIKGYEQYF

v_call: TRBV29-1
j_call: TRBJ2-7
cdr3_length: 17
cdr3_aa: CSVSGTSGRSSYNEQYF

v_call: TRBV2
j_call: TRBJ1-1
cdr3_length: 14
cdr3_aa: CASRRGQRNTEAFF

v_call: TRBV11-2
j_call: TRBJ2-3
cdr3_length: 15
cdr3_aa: CASSLNGGLTDTQYF

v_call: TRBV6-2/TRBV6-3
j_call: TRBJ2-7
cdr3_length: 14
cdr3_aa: CASRPHLGAYEQYF

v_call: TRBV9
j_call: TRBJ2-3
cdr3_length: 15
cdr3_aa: CASNLEGLSTDTQYF

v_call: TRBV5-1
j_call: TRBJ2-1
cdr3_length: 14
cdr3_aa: CASSGTSSYNEQFF

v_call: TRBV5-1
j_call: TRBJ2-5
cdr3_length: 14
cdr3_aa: CASSFRTVQETQYF

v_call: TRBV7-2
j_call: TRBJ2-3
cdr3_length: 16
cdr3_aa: CASSPPGLSRGNTQYF

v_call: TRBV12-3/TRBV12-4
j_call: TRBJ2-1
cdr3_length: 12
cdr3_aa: CASSQNSNEQFF

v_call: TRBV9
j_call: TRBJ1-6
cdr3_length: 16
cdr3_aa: CASSPRDRGSDSPLHF

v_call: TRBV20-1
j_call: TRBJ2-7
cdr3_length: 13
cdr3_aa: CSAIGQSAYEQYF

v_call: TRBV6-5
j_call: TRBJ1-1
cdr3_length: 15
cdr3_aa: CASSESGTPASEAFF

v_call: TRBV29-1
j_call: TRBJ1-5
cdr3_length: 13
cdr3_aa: CSVADGGNQPQHF

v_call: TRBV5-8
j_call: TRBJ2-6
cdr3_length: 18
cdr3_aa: CASSLAGKSSSGANVLTF

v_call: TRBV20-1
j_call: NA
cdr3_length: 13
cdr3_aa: CSAPGGGKETQYF

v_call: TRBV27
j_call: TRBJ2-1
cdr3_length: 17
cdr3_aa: CASSRPSSGGSYNEQFF

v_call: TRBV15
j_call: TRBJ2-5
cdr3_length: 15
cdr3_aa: CATSPWGGGKETQYF

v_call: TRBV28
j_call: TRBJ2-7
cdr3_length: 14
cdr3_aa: CASSQVGFSYEQYF

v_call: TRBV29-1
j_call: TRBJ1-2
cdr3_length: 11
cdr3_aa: CSVELGGGYTF

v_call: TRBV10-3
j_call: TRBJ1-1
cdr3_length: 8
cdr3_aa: CAISEAFF

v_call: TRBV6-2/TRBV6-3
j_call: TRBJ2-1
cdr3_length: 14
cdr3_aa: CASSYAGSGNEQFF

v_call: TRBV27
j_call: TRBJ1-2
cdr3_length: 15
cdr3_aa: CATRDPRGHDYGYTF

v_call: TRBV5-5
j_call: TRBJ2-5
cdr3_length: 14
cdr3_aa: CASSPMRVGETQYF

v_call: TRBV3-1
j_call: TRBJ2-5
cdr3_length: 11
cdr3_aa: CASSHVETQYF

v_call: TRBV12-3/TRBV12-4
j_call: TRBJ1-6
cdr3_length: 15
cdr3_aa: CASSERDRQGSPLHF

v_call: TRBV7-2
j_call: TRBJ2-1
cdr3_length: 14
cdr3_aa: CASSFYASYSEQFF

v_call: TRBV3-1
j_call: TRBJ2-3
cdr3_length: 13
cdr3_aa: CASRASGADTQYF

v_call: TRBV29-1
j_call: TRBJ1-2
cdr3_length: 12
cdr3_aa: CSALEGRDGYTF

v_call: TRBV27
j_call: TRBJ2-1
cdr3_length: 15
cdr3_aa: CASSFLGGSYNEQFF

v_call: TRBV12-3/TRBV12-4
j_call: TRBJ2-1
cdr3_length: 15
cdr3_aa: CASSLGGGKGDEQFF

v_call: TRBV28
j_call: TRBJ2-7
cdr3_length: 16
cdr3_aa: CASSPPDGRLNYEQYF

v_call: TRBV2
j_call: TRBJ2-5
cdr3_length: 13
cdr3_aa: CASSEREKETQYF

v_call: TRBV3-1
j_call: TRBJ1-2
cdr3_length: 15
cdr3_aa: CASSLGQGAHYGYTF

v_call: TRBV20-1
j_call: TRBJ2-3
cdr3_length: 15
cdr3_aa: CSARSPGDGRGTQYF

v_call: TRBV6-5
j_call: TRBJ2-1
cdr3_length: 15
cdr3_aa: CASSSLQGRGDEQFF

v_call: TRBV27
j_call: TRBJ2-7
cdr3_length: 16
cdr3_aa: CASSTTTGMNYNEQYF

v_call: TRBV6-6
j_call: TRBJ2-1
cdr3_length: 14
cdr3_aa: CASSSTRTSGEQFF

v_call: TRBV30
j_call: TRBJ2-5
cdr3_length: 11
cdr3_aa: CAWSNRGEQYF